The sequence of this T cell receptor beta chain was determined in a study of molecular identifiers for immune sequencing clone quantification. Study-wide findings and caveats: Barcode-sharing identical TCR molecules could underestimate highly expanded clone sizes.

Sequencing libraries of naive CD8 cells derived from approximately 20,000 to 1,000,000 sorted cells with 10%, 30% or 50% RNA. MiXCR, run by TCRdb on the PCR reads, gives a single entry per CDR3 protein. The table includes around 460,000 distinct CDR3 sequences, around 21% detected once. Unmatched junction bases numbered 4, after V lost 4 bases and J lost 8 bases. Germline V gives CDR1 SEHNR, CDR2 FQNEAQ (reference sequence). CDR3 length: 13 residues. Regarding this clonotype: Its antigen is still unknown.

The origin of this receptor is a human donor in good health. Some libraries in this study had Jurkat cell RNA spiked in. The sequenced sample consisted of naive CD8+ T cells from blood, with Jurkat cell RNA spiked in. Noted subset: FACS-sorted CD8+CD4-CCR7+CD45RA+ naive T cells. V and J are TRBV7-9 and TRBJ1-4; TRBD1 matches 7 bases. The DNA for the CDR3 is TGTGCCAGCAGCTCCCAGGACAGGGAAAAACTGTTTTTT. Its translation is CASSSQDREKLFF.